The rows below give T cell receptor beta chains drawn from one sample of a study of CD8 T cells in Susac syndrome. MiXCR, applied by TCRdb to the immunoSEQ multiplex PCR reads, yields one record per CDR3 protein. The repertoire holds 65,000 to 90,000 distinct CDR3 sequences, roughly 95% seen once, with around 0.4% in the top ten. Sequencing was done on a sample of CD8+ T cells from PBMCs. Receptor source: a human donor with multiple sclerosis. CDR3s include the opening cysteine and the closing phenylalanine or tryptophan. The order of the fields is clone size, V gene, CDR3 length, J gene, D gene, CDR3 DNA, CDR3 protein. The D gene is left open where the match is weak. Clone size is given for some rows only: seen once, a few or many times, or a class if the clone is expanded.

.	TRBV9	15	TRBJ2-5	TRBD1	TGTGCCAGCAGTCAACTCAGGGGGCTTCGGGAGACCCAGTACTTC	CASSQLRGLRETQYF
.	TRBV30	13	TRBJ2-1	.	TGTGCCTGGAGTGTGGACCGCTACAATGAGCAGTTCTTC	CAWSVDRYNEQFF
.	TRBV6-5	14	TRBJ1-2	TRBD1	TGTGCCAGCAGTTACATGGACAGGTCCTATGGCTACACCTTC	CASSYMDRSYGYTF
once	TRBV4-1	15	TRBJ2-4	.	TGCGCCAGCAGCCAAGTCTGGGGGGCGGGAAACATTCAGTACTTC	CASSQVWGAGNIQYF
.	TRBV12-3/TRBV12-4	12	TRBJ2-7	TRBD1	TGTGCCAGCAGTGCCCTGAGGGGGCCGGAGTACTTC	CASSALRGPEYF
.	TRBV29-1	16	TRBJ2-7	TRBD1	TGCAGCGTTGAAAGGTTGGGGACAGGTGTGACCTACGAGCAGTACTTC	CSVERLGTGVTYEQYF
.	TRBV29-1	12	TRBJ1-2	.	TGCAGCGTTGTACTGCCCGCCTATGGCTACACCTTC	CSVVLPAYGYTF
.	TRBV13	13	TRBJ2-7	TRBD2	TGTGCCAGCGGGGGACTAGCGGCTTACGAGCAGTACTTC	CASGGLAAYEQYF
.	TRBV5-4	13	TRBJ2-1	.	TGTGCCAGCAGGCAGGGACTGTACAATGAGCAGTTCTTC	CASRQGLYNEQFF
.	TRBV30	14	TRBJ2-7	.	TGTGCCTGGAGGGACGACTCGCTCACCTACGAGCAGTACTTC	CAWRDDSLTYEQYF
.	TRBV7-9	14	TRBJ1-1	TRBD1	TGTGCCAGCAGCCGGGACAGGATGAACACTGAAGCTTTCTTT	CASSRDRMNTEAFF
.	TRBV20-1	11	TRBJ2-7	.	TGCAGTGCCAGGGAAGTCTACGAGCAGTACTTC	CSAREVYEQYF
.	TRBV24-1	15	TRBJ2-1	.	TGTGCCACCAGTGATTCGGGGACGTCGAACAATGAGCAGTTCTTC	CATSDSGTSNNEQFF
.	TRBV15	15	TRBJ2-2	.	TGTGCCACCAGCAGAGACAGGGGAAACACCGGGGAGCTGTTTTTT	CATSRDRGNTGELFF
.	TRBV27	17	TRBJ2-2	TRBD2	TGTGCCAGCAGTTCAACTTCTAGCGGGAGGGGTGCCGGGGAGCTGTTTTTT	CASSSTSSGRGAGELFF
.	TRBV18	14	TRBJ1-2	.	TGTGCCAGCTCCCCAGGGGCCGAGAACTATGGCTACACCTTC	CASSPGAENYGYTF
.	TRBV5-1	14	TRBJ2-7	.	TGCGCCAGCATTGCCGAGAACAGGCACCACGAGCAGTACTTC	CASIAENRHHEQYF
.	TRBV5-1	15	TRBJ2-1	.	TGCGCCAGCAGCTTTGTTTCGAGCTCCTACAATGAGCAGTTCTTC	CASSFVSSSYNEQFF